This entry describes one T cell receptor (beta chain). Generated by immunoSEQ multiplex PCR, the TCRdb table keeps only in-frame clones and is missing some. The table lists 45,000 to 50,000 clones, 90% to 95% of them singletons, with 5.5% in the top ten. These data come from a study of T cell changes during pregnancy in multiple sclerosis. V dropped 3 bases and J dropped 3; count of bases not matched to a gene: 5. CDR3 length: 15 amino acids. Germline V gene lookup returns CDR1 SEHNR and CDR2 FQNEAQ (reference sequence). This clonotype was sampled from a female donor with multiple sclerosis, enrolled in a pregnancy study. J is TRBJ1-1 and V is TRBV7-9; 9 bases match TRBD1. The sample was CD8+ T cells from peripheral blood mononuclear cells, taken before pregnancy. The CDR3, as DNA: TGTGCCAGCAGCTTGGGGACAGGGTTGGACACTGAAGCTTTCTTT. It translates to CASSLGTGLDTEAFF.